The present T cell receptor beta chain was sequenced within a study of T cell repertoires in cytomegalovirus infection. Study-level results: Ex vivo, HLA-C-restricted CMV-specific TCR beta clonotypes prevailed over the rest of the response.

The CDR3 loop spans 14 amino acids. The V gene end was trimmed by 5 bases and the J gene end by 8 bases; junction bases not matched to a gene: 9. Germline values: CDR1 MNHEY, CDR2 SMNVEV (reference sequence). TCRdb independently ran MiXCR on the reads; one entry per CDR3 protein. The profile covers around 340,000 distinct CDR3 sequences, with 29% appearing a single time and roughly 20% taken by the ten largest. Comments on this clonotype: The antigen remains undetermined.

The sample consisted of cultured PBMCs, taken from culture after CMV antigen stimulation. The clonotype was recovered from a human donor in good health (CMV status not recorded). Some clones in this sample may be carry-over from other donors' samples. The rearrangement uses TRBV27 and TRBJ1-2, with 9 bases lining up with TRBD1. The CDR3 here is CASSTRTGERGYTF. The CDR3, as DNA: TGTGCCAGCAGTACTAGGACAGGGGAGAGGGGCTACACCTTC.